A single sample gave rise to the 26 T cell receptor beta chains below, sequenced in a study of cytomegalovirus exposure and HLA in healthy donors. PCR was performed using 60 Vbeta and 13 Jbeta primers. Measured with immunoSEQ multiplex PCR; TCRdb has only the in-frame clones, and not every one. This table has 40,000 or so clones, around 70% appearing once. What was sequenced was PBMCs. The origin of the receptors is a woman aged 30 to 39 in good health and CMV-seronegative.

The chain joins TRBV7-9 to TRBJ2-7; tentative D call: TRBD1 (6 bases). V dropped 5 bases and J dropped 6 bases, with 14 bases sitting between them. Germline V gene data show CDR1 as SEHNR and CDR2 as FQNEAQ (reference sequence). The CDR3 runs 13 residues. CDR3 DNA: TGTGCCAGCAGCCCCGGACAGTTCTCCGAGCAGTACTTC. Translation gives CASSPGQFSEQYF.

The rearrangement uses TRBV11-2 and TRBJ1-1; possible D gene TRBD1, 6 bases. Germline V gene data show CDR1 as SGHAT and CDR2 as FQNNGV. Trimming pared 5 bases from V and 1 base from J, leaving 11 bases between. The CDR3 is 14 residues long. The CDR3 sequence: CASSRGRGNTEAFF. CDR3 sequence (DNA): TGTGCCAGCAGCAGGGGCAGGGGGAACACTGAAGCTTTCTTT.

This clone turned up a few times. The J gene is TRBJ2-5, the V gene TRBV29-1; D gene unclear. V was clipped by 3 bases and J by 1 base, with 9 bases between them. The CDR3 runs to 13 residues. Germline V lookup: CDR1 SQVTM, CDR2 ANQGSEA. The CDR3 region has the DNA TGCAGCGTTGAGATGTCAGTCCAAGAGACCCAGTACTTC. Amino acid sequence: CSVEMSVQETQYF.

The V and J genes are TRBV7-9 and TRBJ2-1, with 7 positions matching TRBD2. There are 17 residues in the CDR3. CDR1 and CDR2 from the germline V gene are SEHNR and FQNEAQ (reference sequence). V shed 2 bases, J shed 7 bases, and the junction held 14 bases outside the gene matches. Written as DNA, the CDR3 is TGTGCCAGCAGCTTATGGGCAGCGGGGAGGGCCGTGAATGAGCAGTTCTTC. It translates to CASSLWAAGRAVNEQFF. Complete variable domain (other parts from reference TRBV7-9 and TRBJ2-1): DTGVSQNPRHKITKRGQNVTFRCDPISEHNRLYWYRQTLGQGPEFLTYFQNEAQLEKSRLLSDRFSAERPKGSFSTLEIQRTEQGDSAMYLCASSLWAAGRAVNEQFFGPGTRLTVL.

V usage is TRBV30 and J usage is TRBJ2-7; D remains unclear. Germline V gives CDR1 GTSNPN, CDR2 SVGIG (reference sequence). The CDR3 loop spans 10 amino acids. The V gene lost 3 bases and the J gene lost 5 bases, with 5 bases spanning the gap. CDR3 sequence: CAWSRDEQYF. Here the CDR3 DNA reads TGTGCCTGGAGCCGGGACGAGCAGTACTTC.

The chain has TRBV7-2 and TRBJ1-2; D not resolved. The CDR3 consists of 16 residues. Trimming took off 0 bases at V and 4 bases at J, with 15 bases between the two ends. Germline V gene data show CDR1 as SGHTA and CDR2 as FQGNSA. The CDR3 DNA reads TGTGCCAGCAGCTTAGCGGCAGACTCAAATACCTATGGCTACACCTTC. It is translated as CASSLAADSNTYGYTF.

This chain joins TRBV15 and TRBJ1-1, with D perhaps matching TRBD1 (5 bases). Trimming pared 0 bases from V and 7 bases from J, leaving 12 bases between. Germline V gene sequence: CDR1 LNHNV, CDR2 YYDKDF (reference sequence). This CDR3 is built from 14 residues. In nucleotides, the CDR3 is TGTGCCACCAGCAGAGACCAGGGTGAAGGTGAAGCTTTCTTT. Translated, it gives CATSRDQGEGEAFF.

This chain links TRBV30 with TRBJ2-7, with unresolved D. This CDR3 has 13 residues. The germline V and J ends were trimmed by 0 bases and 5 bases, with 11 bases remaining between them. From germline, CDR1 is GTSNPN and CDR2 SVGIG (reference sequence). The CDR3, as DNA: TGTGCCTGGAGTGTACAACTAAGAGACGAGCAGTACTTC. Amino acids: CAWSVQLRDEQYF.

The V and J genes are TRBV20-1 and TRBJ1-1; D remains ambiguous. Germline V gives CDR1 DFQATT, CDR2 SNEGSKA (reference sequence). V dropped 5 bases and J dropped 8 bases, with 9 bases sitting between them. This CDR3 contains 10 residues. CDR3: CSAGSLEAFF. In DNA form, the CDR3 reads TGCAGTGCTGGTTCCCTAGAAGCTTTCTTT.

The chain is built from TRBV5-1 and TRBJ1-2; weak D call: TRBD1 (6 bases). Germline V gives CDR1 SGHRS, CDR2 YFSETQ. The CDR3 has 15 amino acids. The V and J ends lost 4 bases and 0 bases respectively, with 13 bases between them. CDR3 nucleotide sequence: TGCGCCAGCAGCACCAGCTCAGGGGCTAACTATGGCTACACCTTC. This encodes CASSTSSGANYGYTF.

V is TRBV6-4 and J is TRBJ1-1, with 8 bases identical to TRBD1. The CDR3 totals 15 residues. Per germline, CDR1 MRHNA and CDR2 SNTAGT. V lost 0 bases to trimming and J lost 5 bases; unmatched junction nucleotides: 5. The CDR3: CASSDSAGGRTEAFF. DNA of the CDR3: TGTGCCAGCAGTGACTCCGCAGGGGGCCGAACTGAAGCTTTCTTT.

The chain uses TRBV6-1 and TRBJ2-1; D possibly corresponds to TRBD2 (7 bases). The CDR3 has 14 residues. The V end was cut by 9 bases, the J end by 7 bases, with 19 bases between. In germline, CDR1 is MNHNS, CDR2 SASEGT. CDR3 nucleotides: TGTGCCAGTGGGGGGGCGGGAGAGGTGAATGAGCAGTTCTTC. This translates into CASGGAGEVNEQFF.

The V gene is TRBV1, the J gene TRBJ2-1; TRBD2 reflects the table's D call only, with no check against the DNA. TRBV1 is listed as a pseudogene. This CDR3 has 15 residues. The CDR3 spells CTSSQDGREGQEQFF. In nucleotides, the CDR3 is TGCACCAGCAGCCAAGATGGGCGGGAGGGCCAGGAGCAGTTCTTC.

This chain connects TRBV5-1 to TRBJ2-3; D might be TRBD2 (6 bases). Germline V lookup: CDR1 SGHRS, CDR2 YFSETQ. The CDR3 contains 17 residues. The V gene lost 4 bases and the J gene lost 4 bases, with 22 bases spanning the gap. CDR3 residues: CASSGAGTDRVADTQYF. The DNA of the CDR3 is TGCGCCAGCAGCGGTGCGGGGACTGACCGTGTTGCAGATACGCAGTATTTT.

V is TRBV5-1 and J is TRBJ1-5; D possibly corresponds to TRBD1 (5 bases). The length of the CDR3 is 15 residues. From germline, CDR1 is SGHRS and CDR2 YFSETQ. V lost 4 bases, J lost 0 bases, and 11 bases lay in between. CDR3 coding DNA: TGCGCCAGCAGCGTTAGCGGGGCTAGCAATCAGCCCCAGCATTTT. Translated: CASSVSGASNQPQHF.

The V call is TRBV5-1, the J call TRBJ2-3; 7 nucleotides match TRBD2. From germline, CDR1 is SGHRS and CDR2 YFSETQ. Germline trimming cut 2 bases from V and 0 bases from J; bases unmatched to any gene: 3. The CDR3 contains 15 residues. Here the CDR3 DNA reads TGCGCCAGCAGCTTTTGGGGAGGGAGCACAGATACGCAGTATTTT. It codes for CASSFWGGSTDTQYF.

The chain has TRBV11-2 and TRBJ2-3, with 8 bases fitting TRBD2. This CDR3 is built from 15 residues. Per germline, CDR1 SGHAT and CDR2 FQNNGV. J was trimmed by 8 bases and V by 4 bases; bases with no gene match: 11. The CDR3 is CASSSDSGSLGTQYF. For the CDR3, the DNA is TGTGCCAGCAGCTCTGACAGCGGGAGCCTGGGTACGCAGTATTTT. The full variable domain, rest sourced from reference TRBV11-2 and TRBJ2-3, is EAGVAQSPRYKIIEKRQSVAFWCNPISGHATLYWYQQILGQGPKLLIQFQNNGVVDDSQLPKDRFSAERLKGVDSTLKIQPAKLEDSAVYLCASSSDSGSLGTQYFGPGTRLTVL.

This sequence joins TRBV5-1 and TRBJ1-1; a possible D gene is TRBD1 (6 bases). CDR1 and CDR2 (germline): SGHRS, YFSETQ. CDR3 length equals 15 residues. Trimming removed 1 base at V and 1 base at J, with 11 bases between. The CDR3 reads CASSLIPGQNTEAFF. The CDR3 DNA reads as TGCGCCAGCAGCTTGATTCCGGGACAGAACACTGAAGCTTTCTTT.

The gene calls are TRBV4-2 and TRBJ1-4, with 8 bases fitting TRBD1. The J segment lost 11 bases and the V segment lost 0 bases, leaving 8 bases of the junction unmatched. The germline CDR1 and CDR2 sequences are LGHNA and YNFKEQ. CDR3 length equals 15 residues. CDR3 amino acids: CASSQDRDRGTKLFF. In DNA, the CDR3 is TGTGCCAGCAGCCAAGATCGAGACAGGGGAACTAAACTGTTTTTT.

The chain recombines TRBV7-2 with TRBJ2-1, with D perhaps TRBD2 (5 bases). This CDR3 has 13 amino acids. V lost 6 bases and J lost 11, with 17 bases in between. Germline values: CDR1 SGHTA, CDR2 FQGNSA. CDR3 in amino acids: CASSPGGGGKQFF. The CDR3 region has the DNA TGTGCCAGCAGTCCAGGTGGCGGAGGAAAGCAGTTCTTC.

The rearrangement uses TRBV6-7 and TRBJ2-3; maybe TRBD2 (6 bases). TRBV6-7 is reported as an ORF; its role is uncertain. V was shortened by 5 bases and J by 4 bases, with 19 bases between the two germline ends. The CDR3 consists of 16 residues. CDR3 protein: CASSVVVRDCADTQYF. In DNA, the CDR3 is TGTGCCAGCAGTGTGGTAGTGCGGGATTGCGCAGATACGCAGTATTTT.

This clone was counted once. The chain links TRBV6-5 to TRBJ2-3; D remains unclear. The CDR3 is 15 amino acids. Germline V CDR1 and CDR2: MNHEY, SVGAGI. Trimming took 0 bases from V and 5 from J, leaving 12 bases between them. In nucleotides, the CDR3 is TGTGCCAGCAGTTACTCGAACCGAGTTGGAGATACGCAGTATTTT. The encoded protein is CASSYSNRVGDTQYF.

In this sample, this clone turned up a few times. J is TRBJ1-5 and V is TRBV15; D unclear. Germline V CDR1 and CDR2: LNHNV, YYDKDF (reference sequence). CDR3 length: 15 amino acids. Trimming stripped 0 bases from V and 1 base from J, with 7 bases between. As DNA, the CDR3 is TGTGCCACCAGCAGAGACCTCGGGAGCAATCAGCCCCAGCATTTT. Encoded protein: CATSRDLGSNQPQHF.

The chain links TRBV6-6 to TRBJ2-7, with 7 bases fitting TRBD2. J lost 0 bases, V lost 6 bases, and 8 bases had no gene match. This CDR3 comprises 15 residues. Germline V gives CDR1 MNHNY, CDR2 SVGAGI (reference sequence). The DNA of the CDR3 is TGTGCCAGCAGGGGCCAGCGGGGTAACTCCTACGAGCAGTACTTC. It codes for CASRGQRGNSYEQYF.

The rearrangement joins TRBV11-3 to TRBJ1-6, with 9 bases lining up with TRBD1. This CDR3 spans 14 amino acids. With V trimmed by 5 bases and J by 9 bases, 5 bases remained unmatched. CDR1 and CDR2 (germline): SGHNT, YENEEA. The chain's CDR3 is CASSTGGAGSPLHF. The CDR3, as DNA: TGTGCCAGCAGCACAGGGGGCGCAGGTTCACCCCTCCACTTT.

The chain combines TRBV10-3 with TRBJ1-3; tentatively, D is TRBD1 (5 bases). Germline loops: CDR1 ENHRY, CDR2 SYGVKD. V dropped 5 bases and J dropped 4 bases, with 12 bases sitting between them. This CDR3 spans 14 amino acids. The CDR3 here is CAISPRDLGNTIYF. CDR3 coding DNA: TGTGCCATCAGTCCCAGGGATTTGGGAAACACCATATATTTT.